This T cell receptor beta chain emerged from a study of Ad26.COV2.S vaccination and SARS-CoV-2 variants. This CDR3 spans 16 amino acids. The germline gives CDR1 SGHVS, CDR2 FNYEAQ. Trimming pared 4 bases from V and 4 bases from J, leaving 16 bases between. Documented treatment: 15 to 20 received Ad26.COV2.S at low or high dose, single or two shots; roughly five received placebo; per-sample allocation not given. Following the first vaccine or placebo injection, samples were taken on day 63. SARS-CoV-2 spike from the Wuhan strain was encoded by the vaccine, an Ad26 vector. TCRdb keeps only in-frame clones here, not all; method: immunoSEQ multiplex PCR. The sample includes approximately 350,000 clones, around 87% of them seen just once. Study findings and constraints: Substantial breadth was reportedly displayed by spike-specific CD8+ and CD4+ T cell responses after vaccination.

Points on this clone: Its cognate antigen is unknown.

The chain couples TRBV7-6 to TRBJ1-4, with D possibly matching TRBD1 (6 bases). The specimen was peripheral blood, collected in a trial of Ad26.COV2.S vaccine versus placebo. This clonotype originated in a person between 18 and 60 years old who received the Ad26.COV2.S COVID-19 vaccine or a placebo. The CDR3 DNA reads as TGTGCCAGCAGCTACTCCTGGGCAGGGGTTAATGAAAAACTGTTTTTT. This sequence encodes CASSYSWAGVNEKLFF.